This entry lists 15 T cell receptor beta chains sequenced from one sample in a study of cytomegalovirus exposure and HLA in healthy donors. PCR used 60 Vbeta primers and 13 Jbeta primers. Clones were sequenced by immunoSEQ multiplex PCR, and TCRdb holds only the in-frame ones, with some missing. This table holds fewer than 110,000 clones, around 80% found once. Sequencing was done on a sample of PBMCs. The receptors derive from a man aged 25-45 years in good health and CMV-seropositive.

V gene TRBV2 combines with J gene TRBJ2-3, with D possibly being TRBD2 (5 bases). The CDR3 is made up of 14 amino acids. Per germline, CDR1 SNHLY and CDR2 FYNNEI. Trimming left V 8 bases short and J 6 bases short, with 18 bases between. This CDR3 reads CASGLGSAGDTQYF. CDR3 coding DNA: TGTGCCAGCGGGTTGGGGAGCGCCGGGGATACGCAGTATTTT.

The chain uses TRBV2 and TRBJ1-2; the D is unclear. This CDR3 region has 16 residues. Per germline, CDR1 SNHLY and CDR2 FYNNEI. The V end lost 1 base, the J end lost 0 bases, and 12 bases lay between the germline ends. The CDR3 nucleotides are TGTGCCAGCAGTGAAGTTCCTGGGCCGACTAACTATGGCTACACCTTC. This sequence encodes CASSEVPGPTNYGYTF.

The chain employs TRBV2 and TRBJ2-7; D is perhaps TRBD1 (7 bases). CDR3 size: 15 residues. From germline, CDR1 is SNHLY and CDR2 FYNNEI. V was cut by 4 bases and J by 3 bases, with 16 bases left in between. The CDR3 DNA reads TGTGCCAGCAGTGGCGGGACAGTCGGGGGCTACGAGCAGTACTTC. The encoded protein is CASSGGTVGGYEQYF.

The chain combines TRBV7-8 with TRBJ2-2, with 9 bases that match TRBD2. CDR3 length: 17 amino acids. The V and J ends lost 4 bases and 5 bases, in that order; junction bases with no gene match: 11. Germline V gives CDR1 SGHVS, CDR2 FQNEAQ. CDR3: CASSSWGGGEVTGELFF. CDR3 nucleotides: TGTGCCAGCAGCTCCTGGGGCGGGGGGGAGGTGACCGGGGAGCTGTTTTTT.

J is TRBJ1-3 and V is TRBV2; D remains ambiguous. Germline assignment: CDR1 SNHLY and CDR2 FYNNEI. The CDR3 contains 14 residues. V lost 7 bases and J lost 0, with 10 bases in between. The CDR3 region has the DNA TGTGCCAGCATTCGTGAAGCCTCTGGAAACACCATATATTTT. This gives the protein CASIREASGNTIYF.

As concerns this clone: One end of the junction does not line up with germline, which may come from a read error. The chain carries TRBV11-1 and TRBJ2-4, with D tentatively TRBD2 (5 bases). This CDR3 is built from 16 residues. CDR1 and CDR2 from the germline V gene are SGHAT and FQDESV (reference sequence). The CDR3 nucleotides read TGTGCCAGCAGCTTAGAAGGCCCTCTAGCCAAAAACAGTCAGTACTTC. Its translation is CASSLEGPLAKNSQYF. Filled out from reference TRBV11-1 and TRBJ2-4, the complete variable domain reads EAEVAQSPRYKITEKSQAVAFWCDPISGHATLYWYRQILGQGPELLVQFQDESVVDDSQLPKDRFSAERLKGVDSTLKIQPAELGDSAMYLCASSLEGPLAKNSQYFGAGTRLSVL.

The table lists this clone with a count of one. The J gene is TRBJ1-2, the V gene TRBV7-2; D gene uncertain. Germline V gene lookup returns CDR1 SGHTA and CDR2 FQGNSA. The V end lost 5 bases, the J end lost 4 bases, and 11 bases lay between the germline ends. The CDR3 is 13 amino acids. The chain's CDR3 is CASSRSGIYGYTF. In DNA, the CDR3 is TGTGCCAGCAGCAGGTCGGGGATCTATGGCTACACCTTC.

CDR3 protein: CASSFSGGAATDTQYF. CDR3 DNA sequence: TGTGCCAGCAGCTTTAGCGGGGGGGCCGCGACAGATACGCAGTATTTT. This chain joins TRBV7-3 and TRBJ2-3; TRBD2 matches 11 bases. Germline V lookup: CDR1 SGHTA, CDR2 FQGTGA. Trimming cost V 3 bases and J 3 bases; bases outside gene matches: 5. This CDR3 is built from 16 residues.

CDR3 bases: TGTGCCAGCTCACGAGGTAACAATGCCTACGAGCAGTACTTC. It encodes CASSRGNNAYEQYF. The chain is built from TRBV6-1 and TRBJ2-7; D unclear. The CDR3 is made up of 14 amino acids. CDR1 is MNHNS and CDR2 is SASEGT in the germline V gene. The V gene lost 8 bases and the J gene lost 2 bases, with 16 bases spanning the gap.

CDR3 in DNA: TGCAGTGCTAGTAAAGAGACCCAGTACTTC. This codes for CSASKETQYF. The chain employs TRBV20-1 and TRBJ2-5, with D unresolved. The germline CDR1 and CDR2 sequences are DFQATT and SNEGSKA (reference sequence). The CDR3 spans 10 residues. V gave up 3 bases and J gave up 3 bases, with 2 bases separating them.

As DNA, the CDR3 is TGCGCCAGCAGCCCGGGGACAGGGGAAGGGTACTTCAAAAACATTCAGTACTTC. Protein: CASSPGTGEGYFKNIQYF. The V call is TRBV4-1, the J call TRBJ2-4; the match to TRBD1 covers 10 bases. Germline loops: CDR1 MGHRA, CDR2 YSYEKL. The CDR3 consists of 18 residues. J gave up 3 bases and V 4 bases, and 12 bases lay outside the gene matches.

This clone showed up just a few times. The CDR3: CASSPRRTKNIQYF. The CDR3 DNA sequence: TGTGCCAGCAGTCCGCGGAGGACCAAAAACATTCAGTACTTC. V and J are TRBV6-5 and TRBJ2-4; D perhaps matches TRBD2 (5 bases). Trimming took off 5 bases at V and 2 bases at J, with 10 bases between the two ends. Germline V lookup: CDR1 MNHEY, CDR2 SVGAGI. The CDR3 runs 14 residues.

The V call is TRBV27, the J call TRBJ1-2; 7 bases fit TRBD1. Germline V gene sequence: CDR1 MNHEY, CDR2 SMNVEV (reference sequence). V shed 5 bases, J shed 5 bases, and the junction held 8 bases outside the gene matches. This CDR3 region has 14 residues. CDR3 DNA: TGTGCCAGCAGTCCTAACACAGGGGTTTATGGCTACACCTTC. This translates into CASSPNTGVYGYTF.

V and J are TRBV5-4 and TRBJ1-2, with 7 nucleotides matching TRBD1. There are 14 residues in the CDR3. J lost 4 bases, V lost 4 bases, and 7 bases had no gene match. From germline, CDR1 is SGHNT and CDR2 YYREEE (reference sequence). CDR3 sequence: CASSISGTAYGYTF. For the CDR3, the DNA is TGTGCCAGCAGCATATCCGGGACAGCCTATGGCTACACCTTC.

The rearrangement uses TRBV30 and TRBJ1-2; D is ambiguous. CDR1 is GTSNPN and CDR2 is SVGIG in the germline V gene (reference sequence). This CDR3 is built from 13 residues. Trimming removed 4 bases at V and 5 bases at J, with 14 bases between. The CDR3 DNA sequence: TGTGCCTGGAACCCTGAGGGAGAGTATGGCTACACCTTC. It yields the protein CAWNPEGEYGYTF.